This T cell receptor (beta chain) was sequenced during a study of blood T cell repertoires in COVID-19. Study context: Collection of acute and convalescent COVID-19 samples took place in the United States, Italy and Spain. In each case, the material was cDNA or gDNA derived from T cells, B-cell-depleted T cells, or PBMCs.

Per the study methods: Reference gene primers were amplified, and this amplification served to estimate nucleated cell counts. Clones were sequenced by immunoSEQ multiplex PCR, and TCRdb holds only the in-frame ones, with some missing. From that table come the V and J calls and clone size; the DNA was used to work out D and trimming. Of just under 45,000 clones in the sample, around 90% were seen once. Sample: peripheral blood. The source of this sequence is a woman of 80 years or more in a cohort sampled during active or convalescent COVID-19.

This chain's CDR3 is CASSVGTVNTEAFF. CDR3 nucleotides: TGTGCCAGCAGCGTAGGAACAGTGAACACTGAAGCTTTCTTT. The chain is built from TRBV9 and TRBJ1-1; no reliable D call. The germline V gene encodes CDR1 SGDLS and CDR2 YYNGEE. Trimming stripped 0 bases from V and 0 bases from J, with 6 bases between. The CDR3 spans 14 residues.